The rows below give T cell receptor beta chains drawn from one sample of a study of blood T cell repertoires in COVID-19. Sequencing was performed with immunoSEQ multiplex PCR; in TCRdb, only in-frame clones are kept and a portion is missing. Of hundreds of thousands of clones in the sample, roughly 89% were seen once. Material: PBMCs or T cells enriched from blood (not recorded which). The receptor set was obtained from a young woman with acute COVID-19. The CDR3 runs from the conserved cysteine through the conserved F or W. The D gene is left open where the match is weak. A clone size is listed for some rows: how often the clone was seen (once, few, many), or a class if it is expanded.

TRBJ2-1 | NA | NA | 15 | TRBV30 | TGTGCCTGGAGGGGAAGACAGGACGTCTACAATGAGCAGTTCTTC | CAWRGRQDVYNEQFF
TRBJ1-4 | TRBD1 | NA | 16 | TRBV19 | TGTGCCAGTAGTCTCGGCGGGACAGCAACTAATGAAAAACTGTTTTTT | CASSLGGTATNEKLFF
TRBJ2-7 | TRBD2 | NA | 16 | TRBV28 | TGTGCCAGCAGTTTACGCCTAGCGGGAGGAACCTACGAGCAGTACTTC | CASSLRLAGGTYEQYF
TRBJ1-2 | NA | NA | 12 | TRBV25-1 | TGTGCCAGCAGTGTTACAGGCTATGGCTACACCTTC | CASSVTGYGYTF
TRBJ2-3 | TRBD1 | NA | 15 | TRBV5-1 | TGCGCCAGCAGCTTGGCGGCAGGGGGACGAGGTACGCAGTATTTT | CASSLAAGGRGTQYF
TRBJ2-3 | NA | NA | 11 | TRBV30 | TGTGCCTGGGAGGAAGCGGGTACGCAGTATTTT | CAWEEAGTQYF
TRBJ2-7 | NA | NA | 13 | TRBV19 | TGTGCCAGTAAGATCGCAGGCTCCTACGAGCAGTACTTC | CASKIAGSYEQYF
TRBJ2-3 | TRBD2 | NA | 15 | TRBV7-2 | TGTGCCAGCAGCTTCTCACTAGCGGCCACAGATACGCAGTATTTT | CASSFSLAATDTQYF
TRBJ2-1 | NA | NA | 13 | TRBV6-6 | TGTGCCAGCAGTAGGACAGCTAACAATGAGCAGTTCTTC | CASSRTANNEQFF
TRBJ2-7 | NA | NA | 15 | TRBV5-1 | TGCGCCAGCAGCTTGTCGGGCGGTGACTACGGCGAGCAGTACTTC | CASSLSGGDYGEQYF
TRBJ2-1 | NA | NA | 11 | TRBV29-1 | TGCAGCGTTGAAGGAGTCAATGAGCAGTTCTTC | CSVEGVNEQFF
TRBJ2-5 | NA | NA | 15 | TRBV15 | TGTGCCACCAGCAGAGGTTCAGGGGCTGAAGAGACCCAGTACTTC | CATSRGSGAEETQYF
TRBJ2-1 | NA | NA | 14 | TRBV6-5 | TGTGCCAGCAGTTCGGTGGCAGGGGACAATGAGCAGTTCTTC | CASSSVAGDNEQFF
TRBJ2-7 | NA | NA | 15 | TRBV4-1 | TGCGCCAGCAGCACACTACTAGCAACTTTCCACGAGCAGTACTTC | CASSTLLATFHEQYF
TRBJ1-4 | TRBD1 | once | 16 | TRBV11-2 | TGTGCCAGCAGCCCGGACAGGGGGCTAGCTAATGAAAAACTGTTTTTT | CASSPDRGLANEKLFF
TRBJ2-2 | NA | NA | 15 | TRBV11-3 | TGTGCCAGCAGCCTCGGGACAACGAACACCGGGGAGCTGTTTTTT | CASSLGTTNTGELFF
TRBJ1-5 | TRBD1 | NA | 17 | TRBV7-8 | TGTGCCAGCAGCTTATTAGGGGGTGGACAGGGCATGCAGCCCCAGCATTTT | CASSLLGGGQGMQPQHF
TRBJ1-4 | NA | NA | 16 | TRBV4-3 | TGCGCCAGCAGCCACGGTACGGGTCGGGGTAATGAAAAACTGTTTTTT | CASSHGTGRGNEKLFF
TRBJ1-1 | NA | NA | 14 | TRBV9 | TGTGCCAGCAGCGCAGGTTTGGGGAGTACTGAAGCTTTCTTT | CASSAGLGSTEAFF
TRBJ2-7 | TRBD1 | NA | 15 | TRBV24-1 | TGTGCCACCAGTGACCCTAGGGACAGGGCCTACGAGCAGTACTTC | CATSDPRDRAYEQYF
TRBJ1-1 | NA | NA | 15 | TRBV7-6 | TGTGCCAGCAGCTCTAGCGGGGGGGCGAACACTGAAGCTTTCTTT | CASSSSGGANTEAFF
TRBJ2-2 | NA | NA | 14 | TRBV9 | TGTGCCAGCAGCGTAGAGAGGTACACCGGGGAGCTGTTTTTT | CASSVERYTGELFF
TRBJ1-6 | TRBD1 | NA | 14 | TRBV10-3 | TGTGCCATCAGTACCCAGGGGGAGAATTCACCCCTCCACTTT | CAISTQGENSPLHF
TRBJ2-7 | NA | NA | 13 | TRBV19 | TGTGCCAGTAGTATACGTAACTCCTACGAGCAGTACTTC | CASSIRNSYEQYF
TRBJ2-3 | NA | NA | 13 | TRBV9 | TGTGCCAGCGGGCGGGATTACACAGATACGCAGTATTTT | CASGRDYTDTQYF
TRBJ1-1 | TRBD1 | NA | 14 | TRBV19 | TGTGCCAGTAGTTCGGGACAGGTTAACACTGAAGCTTTCTTT | CASSSGQVNTEAFF
TRBJ2-7 | NA | NA | 15 | TRBV6-5 | TGTGCCAGCAGTTACTTCGTCGGGGACTCCTACGAGCAGTACTTC | CASSYFVGDSYEQYF
TRBJ2-3 | TRBD2 | NA | 21 | TRBV6-4 | TGTGCCAGCAGTGACCCGTTAGAGCCCCATAGACGGGAGGGCATGCCAGATACGCAGTATTTT | CASSDPLEPHRREGMPDTQYF
TRBJ2-3 | NA | NA | 13 | TRBV7-2 | TGTGCCAGCAGCTTGGACTACACAGATACGCAGTATTTT | CASSLDYTDTQYF
TRBJ1-1 | TRBD1 | NA | 15 | TRBV19 | TGTGCCAGTAGTATAGCCAACAGGGGAGTCACTGAAGCTTTCTTT | CASSIANRGVTEAFF
TRBJ1-2 | TRBD1 | NA | 14 | TRBV19 | TGTGCCAGTAGTCCAAGACAGGGGATCTATGGCTACACCTTC | CASSPRQGIYGYTF
TRBJ2-1 | NA | NA | 12 | TRBV15 | TGTGCCACCAGCAGAGCTAACAATGAGCAGTTCTTC | CATSRANNEQFF
TRBJ2-3 | NA | NA | 14 | TRBV7-2 | TGTGCCAGCAGCTTAGCGGGAGTTGGAGATACGCAGTATTTT | CASSLAGVGDTQYF
TRBJ2-5 | TRBD1 | NA | 14 | TRBV7-9 | TGTGCCAGCAGCTCCTGGACAGGGCAAGAGACCCAGTACTTC | CASSSWTGQETQYF
TRBJ1-5 | NA | once | 16 | TRBV28 | TGTGCCAGCAGTTTAGATTCTGGCAGGGACAATCAGCCCCAGCATTTT | CASSLDSGRDNQPQHF
TRBJ2-6 | NA | once | 14 | TRBV19 | TGTGCCAGTAGTAGGACAACTGGGGCCAACGTCCTGACTTTC | CASSRTTGANVLTF
TRBJ2-2 | NA | once | 16 | TRBV5-5 | TGTGCCAGCAGCTACAAGGGACTGGCAAACACCGGGGAGCTGTTTTTT | CASSYKGLANTGELFF
TRBJ1-1 | NA | NA | 13 | TRBV12-3/TRBV12-4 | TGTGCCAGCAGAACTAACAGGGACACTGAAGCTTTCTTT | CASRTNRDTEAFF
TRBJ1-6 | NA | NA | 13 | TRBV9 | TGTGCCAGCAGCCGAACGGATAATTCACCCCTCCACTTT | CASSRTDNSPLHF
TRBJ1-2 | NA | NA | 13 | TRBV6-1 | TGTGCCAGCAGTGAAGCATGGGCTCGGGGCTACACCTTC | CASSEAWARGYTF
TRBJ1-1 | NA | NA | 17 | TRBV9 | TGTGCCAGCAGCGAGGGTTTCGGACAGTCGGTTTCGGTTGAAGCTTTCTTT | CASSEGFGQSVSVEAFF
TRBJ2-3 | TRBD2 | NA | 15 | TRBV6-5 | TGTGCCAGCAGATATAGCGGGGCTAGCACAGATACGCAGTATTTT | CASRYSGASTDTQYF
TRBJ2-1 | NA | NA | 18 | TRBV7-6 | TGTGCCAGCAGCTTAGCCCCCCAGGGCTGGAGCTCCTACAATGAGCAGTTCTTC | CASSLAPQGWSSYNEQFF